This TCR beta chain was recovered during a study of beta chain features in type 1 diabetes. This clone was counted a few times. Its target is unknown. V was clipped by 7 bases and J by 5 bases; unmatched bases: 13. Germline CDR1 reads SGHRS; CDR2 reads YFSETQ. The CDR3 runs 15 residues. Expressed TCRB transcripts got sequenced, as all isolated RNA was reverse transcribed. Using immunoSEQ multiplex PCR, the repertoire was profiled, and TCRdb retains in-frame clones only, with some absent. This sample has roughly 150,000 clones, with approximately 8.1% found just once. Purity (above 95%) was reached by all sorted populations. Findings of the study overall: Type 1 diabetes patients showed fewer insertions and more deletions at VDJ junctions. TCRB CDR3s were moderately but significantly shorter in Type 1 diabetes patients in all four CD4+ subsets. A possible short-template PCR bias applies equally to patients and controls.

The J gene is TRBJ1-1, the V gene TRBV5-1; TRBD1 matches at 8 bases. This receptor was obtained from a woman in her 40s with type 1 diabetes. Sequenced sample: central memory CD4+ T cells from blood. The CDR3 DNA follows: TGCGCCAGCGACCCCACCGGGACAGGAGGAACTGAAGCTTTCTTT. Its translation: CASDPTGTGGTEAFF.